The entry that follows covers one T cell receptor (beta chain) sequence. The study drew participants aged 18 to 89 years from some 25 US areas. This record comes from a study of blood T cell repertoires in COVID-19. For the study at large: Two consecutive negative NP/OP PCR tests, clearance, or resolved symptoms defined Cohort 3 recovery. The United States, Italy and Spain provided the acute and convalescent COVID-19 samples.

The repertoire was sequenced with immunoSEQ multiplex PCR; TCRdb's copy has only in-frame clones and lacks some. The table includes 400,000 or so clones, about 90% detected once. CDR3 length: 15 amino acids. J was trimmed by 0 bases and V by 4 bases; bases with no gene match: 4. Looked up from germline, CDR1 is SGHVS and CDR2 is FQNEAQ. Sequencing was performed on PBMCs or T cells enriched from blood (not recorded which). The chain recombines TRBV7-8 with TRBJ2-7; 9 bases fit TRBD1. The sequence was collected from a man in his forties or fifties in a cohort exposed to, infected with or recovered from COVID-19 (not recorded which). The CDR3 DNA follows: TGTGCCAGCAGCTATCGGGGACAGGGCTCCTACGAGCAGTACTTC. This gives the protein CASSYRGQGSYEQYF. The full variable domain, completed using reference TRBV7-8 and TRBJ2-7, is GAGVSQSPRYKVAKRGQDVALRCDPISGHVSLFWYQQALGQGPEFLTYFQNEAQLDKSGLPSDRFFAERPEGSVSTLKIQRTQQEDSAVYLCASSYRGQGSYEQYFGPGTRLTVT.